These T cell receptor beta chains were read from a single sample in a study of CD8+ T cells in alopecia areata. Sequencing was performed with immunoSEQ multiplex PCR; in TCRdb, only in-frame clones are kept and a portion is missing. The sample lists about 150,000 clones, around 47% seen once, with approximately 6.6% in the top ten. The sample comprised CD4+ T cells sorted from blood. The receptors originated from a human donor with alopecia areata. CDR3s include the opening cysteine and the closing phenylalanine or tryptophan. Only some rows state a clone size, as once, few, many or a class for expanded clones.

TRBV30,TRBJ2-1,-,CAWRHREQFF
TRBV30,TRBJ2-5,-,CAWSSRETQYF
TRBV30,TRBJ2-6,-,CASLRDRRTSGANVLTF
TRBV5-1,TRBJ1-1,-,CASSLVGGTGNTEAFF
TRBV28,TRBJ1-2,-,CAAREVRYTF
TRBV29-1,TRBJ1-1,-,CSACGVGAFF
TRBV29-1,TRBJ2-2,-,CSVGGLPGTGELFF
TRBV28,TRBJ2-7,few,CASSAGTGSKQYF
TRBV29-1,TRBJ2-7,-,CSATGASSYEQYF
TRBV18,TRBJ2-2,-,CASSPGVQNTGELFF
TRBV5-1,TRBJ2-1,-,CASSQIAGTLLHNEQFF
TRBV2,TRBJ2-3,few,CASLRSDTQYF
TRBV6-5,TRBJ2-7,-,CASSYRQGSRYEQYF
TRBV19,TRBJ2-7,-,CASSDRQGLGYEQYF
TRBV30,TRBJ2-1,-,CAWRVVLYNEQFF
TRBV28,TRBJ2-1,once,CASSLAGAGTHNEQFF
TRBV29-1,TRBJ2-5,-,CSVDRSKETQYF
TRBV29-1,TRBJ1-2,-,CSVGGQAFGYTF
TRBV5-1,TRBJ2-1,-,CASSLDLGGGYNEQFF
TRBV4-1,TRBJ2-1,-,CASSHLARGLEQFF
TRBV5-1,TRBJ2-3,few,CASSSGLGAGAFADTQYF
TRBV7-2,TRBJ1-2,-,CASSFGQGKDYGYTF
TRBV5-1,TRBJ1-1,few,CASSLEGDRFAEAFF
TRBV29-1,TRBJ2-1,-,CSVSGQFYNEQFF
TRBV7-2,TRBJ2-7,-,CASSRRVAGSYEQYF
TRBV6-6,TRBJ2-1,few,CASTPEGNEQFF
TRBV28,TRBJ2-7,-,CASSFPGSLFHEQYF
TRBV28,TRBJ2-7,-,CASIPGQDSGRPYEQYF
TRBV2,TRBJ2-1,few,CASSERGTYNEQFF
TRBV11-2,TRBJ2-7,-,CASSPGGEQYF
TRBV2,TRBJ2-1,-,CASSEGWQGGEQFF
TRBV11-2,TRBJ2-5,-,CASSLGASGSRETQYF
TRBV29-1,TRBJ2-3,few,CSVGVSDTQYF
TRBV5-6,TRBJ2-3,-,CASSFDVTQYF
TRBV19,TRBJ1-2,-,CASSTHLGTGANYGYTF
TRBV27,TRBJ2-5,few,CATRTSEETQYF
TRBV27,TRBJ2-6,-,CASSKYVSGANVLTF